These 9 T cell receptor beta chains originate from one sample sequenced in a study of blood T cell repertoires in COVID-19 (dated by TCRdb to between 2020 and 2021). The library relied on the immunoSEQ multiplex PCR assay. The clones in this table, taken by TCRdb from immuneACCESS, are in-frame only. Not every clone is retained; where verified, under half of the shortfall comes from an unresolved V gene, and the cause of the rest is unknown. Recorded for this sample are around 190,000 clones; approximately 84% of them occurred a single time. Together, the top ten hold approximately 7.1% of the sample. Material: peripheral blood. Receptor source: a human donor in a cohort sampled during active COVID-19.

This chain uses TRBV4-2 with TRBJ2-1, with 12 bases matching TRBD2. The CDR3 length is 18 residues. Germline-derived CDR1 and CDR2 are LGHNA and YNFKEQ. Trimming at V came to 2 bases and at J to 5 bases, leaving 10 bases not matched to a gene. The CDR3 sequence: CASSQYPSGGAGDNEQFF. In DNA form, the CDR3 reads TGTGCCAGCAGCCAATATCCTAGCGGGGGGGCCGGGGACAATGAGCAGTTCTTC.

The rearrangement links TRBV5-4 to TRBJ1-1, with 7 bases aligning to TRBD1. V dropped 5 bases and J dropped 2; count of bases not matched to a gene: 3. CDR3 length: 13 residues. CDR1 is SGHNT and CDR2 is YYREEE in the germline V gene (reference sequence). CDR3 in amino acids: CASRPGGNTEAFF. Written as DNA, the CDR3 is TGTGCCAGCAGGCCAGGGGGAAACACTGAAGCTTTCTTT.

The V call is TRBV4-1, the J call TRBJ1-1, with TRBD1 matching 8 bases. The junction had 8 bases not matched to a gene; V was cut back by 4 bases and J by 4 bases. Germline CDR1 and CDR2: MGHRA and YSYEKL. This CDR3 comprises 15 residues. CDR3 residues: CASSRNRGKGTEAFF. CDR3 nucleotides: TGCGCCAGCAGCCGAAACAGGGGGAAGGGCACTGAAGCTTTCTTT.

The V and J genes are TRBV25-1 and TRBJ1-2, with TRBD1 identical over 7 bases. Per the germline V gene, CDR1 is MGHDK and CDR2 is SYGVNS. This CDR3 contains 13 residues. V lost 9 bases and J lost 6; bases outside the gene matches: 10. In DNA, the CDR3 is TGTGCCAGTCTTAGGGGCACAGGGGATGGCTACACCTTC. Residues: CASLRGTGDGYTF.

This chain uses TRBV7-9 with TRBJ2-7; 9 bases map to TRBD1. The CDR3 sequence is 13 residues long. The V segment lost 8 bases and the J segment 6 bases; nucleotides outside the gene matches: 8. Germline CDR1 is SEHNR and CDR2 is FQNEAQ (reference sequence). The CDR3 protein is CASSGQGGLEQYF. The DNA for the CDR3 is TGTGCCAGCTCGGGACAGGGAGGTCTCGAGCAGTACTTC.

The chain uses TRBV19 and TRBJ2-7; 9 bases map to TRBD1. The CDR3 is 14 amino acids. Germline V gene lookup returns CDR1 LNHDA and CDR2 SQIVND (reference sequence). Trimming at V came to 3 bases and at J to 5 bases, leaving 5 bases not matched to a gene. The CDR3 region is CASSIRDREDEQYF. The CDR3 bases are TGTGCCAGTAGTATCCGGGACAGGGAGGACGAGCAGTACTTC. Filled out from reference TRBV19 and TRBJ2-7, the complete variable domain reads DGGITQSPKYLFRKEGQNVTLSCEQNLNHDAMYWYRQDPGQGLRLIYYSQIVNDFQKGDIAEGYSVSREKKESFPLTVTSAQKNPTAFYLCASSIRDREDEQYFGPGTRLTVT.

The chain employs TRBV30 and TRBJ2-6; no clear D gene. V gave up 7 bases and J gave up 2 bases, with 6 bases separating them. This CDR3 comprises 12 residues. Germline assignment: CDR1 GTSNPN and CDR2 SVGIG (reference sequence). CDR3 in amino acids: CASYPGANVLTF. CDR3 bases: TGTGCCTCCTATCCTGGGGCCAACGTCCTGACTTTC.

CDR3 region: CASSLGEAGEKLFF. CDR3 nucleotides: TGCGCCAGCAGCTTGGGTGAGGCGGGGGAAAAACTGTTTTTT. The V call is TRBV5-1, the J call TRBJ1-4; no firm D call. CDR1 SGHRS and CDR2 YFSETQ come from the germline V gene. The CDR3 extends over 14 amino acids. V was pared by 0 bases and J by 8 bases, with 11 bases between. Using reference TRBV5-1 and TRBJ1-4 for the parts outside the CDR3, the full variable domain is KAGVTQTPRYLIKTRGQQVTLSCSPISGHRSVSWYQQTPGQGLQFLFEYFSETQRNKGNFPGRFSGRQFSNSRSEMNVSTLELGDSALYLCASSLGEAGEKLFFGSGTQLSVL.

This chain uses TRBV6-1 with TRBJ1-2; D is ambiguous. This CDR3 has 13 amino acids. V gave up 1 base and J gave up 13 bases, with 16 bases separating them. CDR1 MNHNS and CDR2 SASEGT come from the germline V gene. CDR3 coding DNA: TGTGCCAGCAGTGAAGAAGGCAGGTCTTTTCTCACCTTC. Translating gives CASSEEGRSFLTF.